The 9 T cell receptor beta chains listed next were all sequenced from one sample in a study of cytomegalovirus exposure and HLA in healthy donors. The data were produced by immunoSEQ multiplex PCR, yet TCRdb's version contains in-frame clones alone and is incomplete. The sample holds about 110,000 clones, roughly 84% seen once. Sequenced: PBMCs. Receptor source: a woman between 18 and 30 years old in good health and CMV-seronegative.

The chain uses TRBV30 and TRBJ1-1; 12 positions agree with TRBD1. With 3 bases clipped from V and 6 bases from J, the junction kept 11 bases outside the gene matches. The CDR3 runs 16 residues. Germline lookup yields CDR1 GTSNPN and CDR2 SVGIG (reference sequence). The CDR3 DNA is TGTGCCTGGAGCATCGGGACAGGGGGCGGAAGCGCTGAAGCTTTCTTT. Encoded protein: CAWSIGTGGGSAEAFF.

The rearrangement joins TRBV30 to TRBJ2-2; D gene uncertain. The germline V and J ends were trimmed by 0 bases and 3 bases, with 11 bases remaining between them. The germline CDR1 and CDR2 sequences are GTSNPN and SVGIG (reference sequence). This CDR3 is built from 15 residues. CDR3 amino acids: CAWSVMSSDTGELFF. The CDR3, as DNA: TGTGCCTGGAGTGTTATGAGCTCCGACACCGGGGAGCTGTTTTTT.

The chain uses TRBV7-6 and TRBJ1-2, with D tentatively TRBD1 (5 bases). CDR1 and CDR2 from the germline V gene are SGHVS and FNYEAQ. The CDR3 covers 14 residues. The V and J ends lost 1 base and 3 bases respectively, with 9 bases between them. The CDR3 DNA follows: TGTGCCAGCAGCTTAGATGACAGCCACTATGGCTACACCTTC. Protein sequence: CASSLDDSHYGYTF.

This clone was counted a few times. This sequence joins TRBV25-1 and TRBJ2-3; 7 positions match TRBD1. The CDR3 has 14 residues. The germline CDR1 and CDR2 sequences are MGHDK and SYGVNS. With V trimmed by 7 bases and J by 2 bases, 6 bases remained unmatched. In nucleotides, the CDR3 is TGTGCCAGCACCCGACAGGGATCCACAGATACGCAGTATTTT. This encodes CASTRQGSTDTQYF.

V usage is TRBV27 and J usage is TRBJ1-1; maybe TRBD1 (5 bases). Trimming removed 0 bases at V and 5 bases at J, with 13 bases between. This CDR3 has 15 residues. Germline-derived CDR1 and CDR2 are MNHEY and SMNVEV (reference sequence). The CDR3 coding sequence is TGTGCCAGCAGTTTATCCAGGGTCCGGGGGACTGAAGCTTTCTTT. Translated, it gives CASSLSRVRGTEAFF.

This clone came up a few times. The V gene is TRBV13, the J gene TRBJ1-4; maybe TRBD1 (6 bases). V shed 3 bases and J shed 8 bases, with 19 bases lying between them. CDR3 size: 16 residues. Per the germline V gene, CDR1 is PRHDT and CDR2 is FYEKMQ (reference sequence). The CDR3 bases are TGTGCCAGCAGCTTGAAGAGAACAGGGAGAGAAGAAAAACTGTTTTTT. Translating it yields CASSLKRTGREEKLFF.

CDR3 nucleotide sequence: TGTGCCAGTAAAGGAGCGATCAACTCTCAAGAGACCCAGTACTTC. Translating gives CASKGAINSQETQYF. This chain connects TRBV19 to TRBJ2-5; D not certain. Trimming shortened V by 7 bases and J by 2 bases, and 17 bases separated the two germline ends. The CDR3 totals 15 residues. Germline lookup yields CDR1 LNHDA and CDR2 SQIVND (reference sequence). The full variable domain, rest sourced from reference TRBV19 and TRBJ2-5, is DGGITQSPKYLFRKEGQNVTLSCEQNLNHDAMYWYRQDPGQGLRLIYYSQIVNDFQKGDIAEGYSVSREKKESFPLTVTSAQKNPTAFYLCASKGAINSQETQYFGPGTRLLVL.

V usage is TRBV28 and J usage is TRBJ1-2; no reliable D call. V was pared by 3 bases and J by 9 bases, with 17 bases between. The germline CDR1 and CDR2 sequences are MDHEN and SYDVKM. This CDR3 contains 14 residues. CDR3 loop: CASSFLSGERSYTF. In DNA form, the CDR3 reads TGTGCCAGCAGTTTCCTTTCTGGGGAGAGGAGCTACACCTTC.

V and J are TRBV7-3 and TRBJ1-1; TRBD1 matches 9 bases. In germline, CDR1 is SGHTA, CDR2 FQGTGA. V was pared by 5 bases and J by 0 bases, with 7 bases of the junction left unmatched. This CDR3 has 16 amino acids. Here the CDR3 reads CASSLTGGVMNTEAFF. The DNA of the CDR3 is TGTGCCAGCAGCCTTACAGGGGGCGTCATGAACACTGAAGCTTTCTTT.